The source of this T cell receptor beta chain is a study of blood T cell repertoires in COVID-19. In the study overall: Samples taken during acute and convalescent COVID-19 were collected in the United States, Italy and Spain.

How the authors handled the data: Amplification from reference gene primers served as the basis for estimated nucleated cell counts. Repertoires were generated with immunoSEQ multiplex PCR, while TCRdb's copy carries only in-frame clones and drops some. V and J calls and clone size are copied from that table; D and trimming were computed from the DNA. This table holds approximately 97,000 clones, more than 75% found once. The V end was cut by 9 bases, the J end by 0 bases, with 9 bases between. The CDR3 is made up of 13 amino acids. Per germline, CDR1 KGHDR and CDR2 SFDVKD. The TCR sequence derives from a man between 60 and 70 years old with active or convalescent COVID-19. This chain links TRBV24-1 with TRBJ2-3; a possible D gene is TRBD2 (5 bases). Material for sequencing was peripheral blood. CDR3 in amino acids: CATQGGSTDTQYF. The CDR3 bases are TGTGCCACCCAAGGCGGGAGCACAGATACGCAGTATTTT.